This is a list of T cell receptor beta chains from one sample in a study of blood T cell repertoires in COVID-19. Measured with immunoSEQ multiplex PCR; TCRdb has only the in-frame clones, and not every one. Among about 40,000 clones listed, approximately 88% were seen once. Sample: peripheral blood. Receptor source: a human donor in a cohort sampled during active COVID-19. CDR3s include the opening cysteine and the closing phenylalanine or tryptophan. D genes are given only for firm matches. Clone size is given for some rows only: seen once, a few or many times, or a class if the clone is expanded.

. | TRBJ1-6 | . | TRBV4-3 | TGCGCCAGCAGCCCTTTTATTGGACAAGGGAATTCACCCCTCCACTTT | CASSPFIGQGNSPLHF
. | TRBJ2-7 | . | TRBV9 | TGTGCCAGCAGCCCGAGTGAAGGGGCGAACTACGAGCAGTACTTC | CASSPSEGANYEQYF
. | TRBJ2-7 | once | TRBV5-6 | TGTGCCAGCAGCTTGGTGGACAGCTCCTACGAGCAGTACTTC | CASSLVDSSYEQYF
. | TRBJ1-4 | . | TRBV19 | TGTGCCAGTAGTATCTGGGGGGTGGCTAATGAAAAACTGTTTTTT | CASSIWGVANEKLFF
. | TRBJ1-2 | . | TRBV27 | TGTGCCAGCAGTTTAGGAGGACCTAACTATGGCTACACCTTC | CASSLGGPNYGYTF
. | TRBJ1-1 | . | TRBV4-1 | TGCGCCAGCAGCCAAGAGGGGCACCCGAACACTGAAGCTTTCTTT | CASSQEGHPNTEAFF
. | TRBJ2-7 | . | TRBV5-5 | TGTGCCAGCAGCCACGGGGGTATCAGGAGCGAGCAGTACTTC | CASSHGGIRSEQYF
TRBD1 | TRBJ2-6 | few | TRBV11-2 | TGTGCCAGCAGCCAGATCAGGGGGCCTGGGGCCAACGTCCTGACTTTC | CASSQIRGPGANVLTF
TRBD1 | TRBJ1-1 | . | TRBV27 | TGTGCCAGCCGAATCTCAGGGGGCACTGAAGCTTTCTTT | CASRISGGTEAFF
TRBD1 | TRBJ1-6 | . | TRBV9 | TGTGCCAGCAGCGTTCGGACAGGGGGCAATTCACCCCTCCACTTT | CASSVRTGGNSPLHF